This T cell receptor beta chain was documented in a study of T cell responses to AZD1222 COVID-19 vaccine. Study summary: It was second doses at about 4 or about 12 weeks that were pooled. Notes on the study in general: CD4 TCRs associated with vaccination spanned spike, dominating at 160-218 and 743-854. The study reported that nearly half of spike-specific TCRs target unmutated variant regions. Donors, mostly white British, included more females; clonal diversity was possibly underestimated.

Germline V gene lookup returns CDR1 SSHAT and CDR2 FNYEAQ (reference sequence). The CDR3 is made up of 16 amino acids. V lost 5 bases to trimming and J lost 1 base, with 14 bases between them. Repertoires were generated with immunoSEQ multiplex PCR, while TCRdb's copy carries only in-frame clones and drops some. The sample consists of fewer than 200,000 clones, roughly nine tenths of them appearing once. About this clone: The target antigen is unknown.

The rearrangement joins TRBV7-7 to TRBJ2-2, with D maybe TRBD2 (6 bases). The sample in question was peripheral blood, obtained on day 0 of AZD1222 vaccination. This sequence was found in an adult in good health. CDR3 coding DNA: TGTGCCAGCAGCGACTGGTTGGGGGGGAACACCGGGGAGCTGTTTTTT. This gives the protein CASSDWLGGNTGELFF.